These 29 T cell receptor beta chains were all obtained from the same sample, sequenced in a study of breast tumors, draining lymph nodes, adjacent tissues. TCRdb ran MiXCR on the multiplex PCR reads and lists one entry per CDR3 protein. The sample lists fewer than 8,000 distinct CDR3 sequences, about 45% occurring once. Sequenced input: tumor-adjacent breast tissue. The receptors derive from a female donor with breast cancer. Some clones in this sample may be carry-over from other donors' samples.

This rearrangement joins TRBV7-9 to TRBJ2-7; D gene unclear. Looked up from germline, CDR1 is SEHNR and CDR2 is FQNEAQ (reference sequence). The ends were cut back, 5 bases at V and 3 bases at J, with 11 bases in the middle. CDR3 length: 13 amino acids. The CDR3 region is CASSRDLDYEQYF. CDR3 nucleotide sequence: TGTGCCAGCAGCCGAGACTTAGACTACGAGCAGTACTTC.

The DNA for the CDR3 is TGTGCCAGCAGCTTATCCACCTCCTACGAGCAGTACTTC. It encodes CASSLSTSYEQYF. The chain has TRBV7-2 and TRBJ2-7; D ambiguous. V shed 2 bases and J shed 0 bases, with 5 bases lying between them. Germline V CDR1 and CDR2: SGHTA, FQGNSA. The CDR3 totals 13 residues.

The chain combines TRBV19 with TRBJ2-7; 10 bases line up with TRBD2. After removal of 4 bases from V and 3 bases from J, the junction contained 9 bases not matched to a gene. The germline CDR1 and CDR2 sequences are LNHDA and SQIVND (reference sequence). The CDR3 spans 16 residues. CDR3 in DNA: TGTGCCAGTAGTACCCGGGCTAGCGGGAGCTTCTACGAGCAGTACTTC. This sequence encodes CASSTRASGSFYEQYF.

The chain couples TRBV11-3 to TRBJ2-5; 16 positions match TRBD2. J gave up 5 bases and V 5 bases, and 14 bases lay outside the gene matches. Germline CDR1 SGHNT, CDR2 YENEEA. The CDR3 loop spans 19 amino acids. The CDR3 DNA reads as TGTGCCAGCAGCCAGAAAAAGGGACTAGCGGGAGGGCTAGGGGAGACCCAGTACTTC. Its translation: CASSQKKGLAGGLGETQYF.

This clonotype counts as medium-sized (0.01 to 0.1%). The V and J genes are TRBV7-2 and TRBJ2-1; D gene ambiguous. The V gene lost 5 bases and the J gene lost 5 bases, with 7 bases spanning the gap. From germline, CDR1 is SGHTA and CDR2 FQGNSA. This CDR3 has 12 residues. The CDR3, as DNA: TGTGCCAGCAGCCCGCCCGACAATGAGCAGTTCTTC. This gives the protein CASSPPDNEQFF.

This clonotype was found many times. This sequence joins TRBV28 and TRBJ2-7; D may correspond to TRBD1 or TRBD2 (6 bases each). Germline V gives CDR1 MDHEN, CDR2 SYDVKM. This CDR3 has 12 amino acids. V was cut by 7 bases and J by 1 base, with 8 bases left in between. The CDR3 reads CASKGGSYEQYF. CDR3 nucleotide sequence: TGTGCCAGCAAGGGGGGATCCTACGAGCAGTACTTC.

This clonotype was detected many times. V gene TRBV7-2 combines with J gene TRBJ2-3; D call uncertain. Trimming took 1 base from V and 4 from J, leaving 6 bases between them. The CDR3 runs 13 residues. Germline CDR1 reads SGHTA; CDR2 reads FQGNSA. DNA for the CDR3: TGTGCCAGCAGCTTAGGAAGAGCAGATACGCAGTATTTT. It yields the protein CASSLGRADTQYF.

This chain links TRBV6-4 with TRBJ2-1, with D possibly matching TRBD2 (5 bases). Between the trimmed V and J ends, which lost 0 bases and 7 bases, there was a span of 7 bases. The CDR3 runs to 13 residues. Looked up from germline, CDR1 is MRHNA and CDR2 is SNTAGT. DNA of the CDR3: TGTGCCAGCAGTGACTCTAGCGAAAATGAGCAGTTCTTC. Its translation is CASSDSSENEQFF.

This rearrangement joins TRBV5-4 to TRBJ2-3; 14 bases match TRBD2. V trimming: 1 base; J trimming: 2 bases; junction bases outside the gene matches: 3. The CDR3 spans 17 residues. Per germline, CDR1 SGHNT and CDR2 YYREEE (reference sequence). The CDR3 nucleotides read TGTGCCAGCAGCTTGCGACTAGCGGGAGGGCCCACAGATACGCAGTATTTT. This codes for CASSLRLAGGPTDTQYF.

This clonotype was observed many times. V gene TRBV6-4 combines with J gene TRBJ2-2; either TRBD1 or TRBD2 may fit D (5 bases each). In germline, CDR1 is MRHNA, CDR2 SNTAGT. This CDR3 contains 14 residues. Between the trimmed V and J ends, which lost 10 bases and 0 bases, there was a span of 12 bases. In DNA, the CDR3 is TGTGCCACCAAGGGACGGACGAACACCGGGGAGCTGTTTTTT. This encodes CATKGRTNTGELFF.

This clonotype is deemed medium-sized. The CDR3 reads CSVGTGGEQYF. The CDR3 DNA is TGCAGCGTTGGGACAGGGGGCGAGCAGTACTTC. The V call is TRBV29-1, the J call TRBJ2-7, with 10 bases matching TRBD1. Germline CDR1 and CDR2: SQVTM and ANQGSEA. The trim removed 4 bases at V and 6 bases at J, leaving 0 bases unmatched. The CDR3 contains 11 residues.

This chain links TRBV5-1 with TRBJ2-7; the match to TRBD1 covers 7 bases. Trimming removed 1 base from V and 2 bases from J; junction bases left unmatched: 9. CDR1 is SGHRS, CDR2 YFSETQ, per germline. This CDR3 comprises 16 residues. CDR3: CASSLQGRGSAYEQYF. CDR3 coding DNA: TGCGCCAGCAGCTTGCAGGGCAGGGGGAGCGCCTACGAGCAGTACTTC.

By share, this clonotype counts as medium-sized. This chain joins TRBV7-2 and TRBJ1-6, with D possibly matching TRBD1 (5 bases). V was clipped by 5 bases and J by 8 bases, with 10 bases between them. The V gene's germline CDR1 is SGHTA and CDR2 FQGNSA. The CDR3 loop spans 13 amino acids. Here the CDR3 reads CASSPSRDSPLHF. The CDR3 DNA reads TGTGCCAGCAGCCCTAGCAGGGATTCACCCCTCCACTTT.

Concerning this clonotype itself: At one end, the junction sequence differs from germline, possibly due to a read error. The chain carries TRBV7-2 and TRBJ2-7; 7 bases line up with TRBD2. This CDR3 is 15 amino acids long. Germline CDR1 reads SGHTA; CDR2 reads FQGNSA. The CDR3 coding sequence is TGTGCCAGCGGCTTAGTGGGCGGGAGTGGTCACGAGCAGTACTTC. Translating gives CASGLVGGSGHEQYF.

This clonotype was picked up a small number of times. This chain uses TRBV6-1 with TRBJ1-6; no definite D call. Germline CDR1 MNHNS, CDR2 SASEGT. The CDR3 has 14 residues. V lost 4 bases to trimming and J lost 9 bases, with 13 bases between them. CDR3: CASSARVRVSPLHF. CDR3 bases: TGTGCCAGCAGTGCCCGGGTTCGGGTTTCACCCCTCCACTTT.

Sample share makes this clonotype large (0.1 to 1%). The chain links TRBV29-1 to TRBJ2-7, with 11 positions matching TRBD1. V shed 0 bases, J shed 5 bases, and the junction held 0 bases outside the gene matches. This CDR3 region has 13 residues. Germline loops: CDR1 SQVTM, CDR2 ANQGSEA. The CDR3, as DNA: TGCAGCGTTGAAGAGGGACAGGGGGACGAGCAGTACTTC. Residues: CSVEEGQGDEQYF.

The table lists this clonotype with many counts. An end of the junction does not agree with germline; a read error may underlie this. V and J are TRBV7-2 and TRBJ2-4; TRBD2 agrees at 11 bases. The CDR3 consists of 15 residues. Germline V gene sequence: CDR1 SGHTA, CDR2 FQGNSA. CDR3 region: CASSLAGGLAHIQYF. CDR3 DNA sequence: TGTGCCAGCAGCCTAGCGGGAGGTCTGGCGCACATTCAGTACTTC. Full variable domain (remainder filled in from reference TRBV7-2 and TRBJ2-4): GAGVSQSPSNKVTEKGKDVELRCDPISGHTALYWYRQSLGQGLEFLIYFQGNSAPDKSGLPSDRFSAERTGGSVSTLTIQRTQQEDSAVYLCASSLAGGLAHIQYFGAGTRLSVL.

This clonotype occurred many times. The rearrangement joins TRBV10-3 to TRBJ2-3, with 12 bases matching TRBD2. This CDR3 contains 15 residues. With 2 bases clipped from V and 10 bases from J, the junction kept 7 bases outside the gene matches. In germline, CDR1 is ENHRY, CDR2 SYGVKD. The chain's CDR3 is CAISEASTSGSPQYF. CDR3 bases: TGTGCCATCAGTGAGGCCTCGACTAGCGGGAGTCCGCAGTATTTT.

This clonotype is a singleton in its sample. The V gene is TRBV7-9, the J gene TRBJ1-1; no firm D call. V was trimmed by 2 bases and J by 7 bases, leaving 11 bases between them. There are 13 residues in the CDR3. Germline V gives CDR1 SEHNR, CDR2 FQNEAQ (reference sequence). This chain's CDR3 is CASSLYPGGEAFF. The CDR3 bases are TGTGCCAGCAGCTTATATCCGGGCGGTGAAGCTTTCTTT.

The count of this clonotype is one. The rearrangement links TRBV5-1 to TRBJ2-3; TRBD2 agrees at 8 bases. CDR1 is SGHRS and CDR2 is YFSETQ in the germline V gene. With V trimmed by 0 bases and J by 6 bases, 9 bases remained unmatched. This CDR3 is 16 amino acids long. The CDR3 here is CASSLGQSGSLDTQYF. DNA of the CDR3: TGCGCCAGCAGCTTGGGTCAGAGCGGGAGTTTGGATACGCAGTATTTT.

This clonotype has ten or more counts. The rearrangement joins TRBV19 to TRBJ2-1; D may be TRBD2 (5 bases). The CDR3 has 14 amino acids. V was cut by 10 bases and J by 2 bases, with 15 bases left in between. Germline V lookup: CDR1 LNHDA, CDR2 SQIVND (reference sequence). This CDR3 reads CATADYSTYNEQFF. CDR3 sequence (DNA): TGTGCCACCGCAGACTACTCTACCTACAATGAGCAGTTCTTC.

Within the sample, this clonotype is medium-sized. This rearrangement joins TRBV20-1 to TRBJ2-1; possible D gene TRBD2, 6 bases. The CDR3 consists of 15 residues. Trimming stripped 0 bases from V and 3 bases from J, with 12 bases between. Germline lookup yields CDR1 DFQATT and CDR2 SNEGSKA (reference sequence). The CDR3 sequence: CSARDGAGLYNEQFF. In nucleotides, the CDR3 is TGCAGTGCTAGAGATGGGGCGGGGCTCTACAATGAGCAGTTCTTC.

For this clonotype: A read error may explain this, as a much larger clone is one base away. CDR3: CAGSLGRHQYSTDTQYF. The CDR3, as DNA: TGTGCCGGCAGCCTAGGGAGACACCAATATAGCACAGATACGCAGTATTTT. This chain joins TRBV7-9 and TRBJ2-3, with D possibly being TRBD2 (5 bases). CDR1 and CDR2 from the germline V gene are SEHNR and FQNEAQ (reference sequence). The CDR3 covers 17 residues.

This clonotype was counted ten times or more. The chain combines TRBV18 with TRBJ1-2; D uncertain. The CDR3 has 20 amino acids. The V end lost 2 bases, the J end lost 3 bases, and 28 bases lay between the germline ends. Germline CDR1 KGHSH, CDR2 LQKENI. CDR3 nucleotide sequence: TGTGCCAGCTCACCATCGTGGCATACATACCGGGGTTCTGAGGACTATGGCTACACCTTC. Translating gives CASSPSWHTYRGSEDYGYTF.

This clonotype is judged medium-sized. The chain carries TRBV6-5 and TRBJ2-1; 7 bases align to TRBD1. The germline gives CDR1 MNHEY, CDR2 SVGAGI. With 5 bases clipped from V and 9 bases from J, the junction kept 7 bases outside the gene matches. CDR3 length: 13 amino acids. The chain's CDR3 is CASSPIQGLEQFF. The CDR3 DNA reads TGTGCCAGCAGTCCTATACAGGGGCTTGAGCAGTTCTTC.

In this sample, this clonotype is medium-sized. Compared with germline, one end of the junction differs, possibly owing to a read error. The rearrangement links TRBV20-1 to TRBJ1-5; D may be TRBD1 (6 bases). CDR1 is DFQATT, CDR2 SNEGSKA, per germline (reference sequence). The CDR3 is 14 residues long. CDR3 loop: CSGRGGYSNQPQHF. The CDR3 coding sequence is TGCAGTGGTAGAGGGGGATATAGCAATCAGCCCCAGCATTTT.

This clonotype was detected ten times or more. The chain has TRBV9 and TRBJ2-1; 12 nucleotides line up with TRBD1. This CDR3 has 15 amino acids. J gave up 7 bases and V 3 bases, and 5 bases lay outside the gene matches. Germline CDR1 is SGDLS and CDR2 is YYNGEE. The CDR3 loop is CASSEGQGALNEQFF. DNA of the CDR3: TGTGCCAGCAGCGAGGGACAGGGGGCACTAAATGAGCAGTTCTTC.

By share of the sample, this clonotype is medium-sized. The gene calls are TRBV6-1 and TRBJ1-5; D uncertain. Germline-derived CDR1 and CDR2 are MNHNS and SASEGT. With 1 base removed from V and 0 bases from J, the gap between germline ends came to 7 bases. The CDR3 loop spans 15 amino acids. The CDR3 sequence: CASSEVDYSNQPQHF. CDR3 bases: TGTGCCAGCAGTGAAGTCGATTATAGCAATCAGCCCCAGCATTTT.

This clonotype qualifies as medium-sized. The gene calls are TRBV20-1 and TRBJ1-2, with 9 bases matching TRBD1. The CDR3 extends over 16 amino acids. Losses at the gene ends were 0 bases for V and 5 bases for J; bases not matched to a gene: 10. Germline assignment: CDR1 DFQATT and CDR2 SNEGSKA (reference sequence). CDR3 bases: TGCAGTGCTAGAGATTGGGGACAGGGCGCAGGTTATGGCTACACCTTC. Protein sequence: CSARDWGQGAGYGYTF.